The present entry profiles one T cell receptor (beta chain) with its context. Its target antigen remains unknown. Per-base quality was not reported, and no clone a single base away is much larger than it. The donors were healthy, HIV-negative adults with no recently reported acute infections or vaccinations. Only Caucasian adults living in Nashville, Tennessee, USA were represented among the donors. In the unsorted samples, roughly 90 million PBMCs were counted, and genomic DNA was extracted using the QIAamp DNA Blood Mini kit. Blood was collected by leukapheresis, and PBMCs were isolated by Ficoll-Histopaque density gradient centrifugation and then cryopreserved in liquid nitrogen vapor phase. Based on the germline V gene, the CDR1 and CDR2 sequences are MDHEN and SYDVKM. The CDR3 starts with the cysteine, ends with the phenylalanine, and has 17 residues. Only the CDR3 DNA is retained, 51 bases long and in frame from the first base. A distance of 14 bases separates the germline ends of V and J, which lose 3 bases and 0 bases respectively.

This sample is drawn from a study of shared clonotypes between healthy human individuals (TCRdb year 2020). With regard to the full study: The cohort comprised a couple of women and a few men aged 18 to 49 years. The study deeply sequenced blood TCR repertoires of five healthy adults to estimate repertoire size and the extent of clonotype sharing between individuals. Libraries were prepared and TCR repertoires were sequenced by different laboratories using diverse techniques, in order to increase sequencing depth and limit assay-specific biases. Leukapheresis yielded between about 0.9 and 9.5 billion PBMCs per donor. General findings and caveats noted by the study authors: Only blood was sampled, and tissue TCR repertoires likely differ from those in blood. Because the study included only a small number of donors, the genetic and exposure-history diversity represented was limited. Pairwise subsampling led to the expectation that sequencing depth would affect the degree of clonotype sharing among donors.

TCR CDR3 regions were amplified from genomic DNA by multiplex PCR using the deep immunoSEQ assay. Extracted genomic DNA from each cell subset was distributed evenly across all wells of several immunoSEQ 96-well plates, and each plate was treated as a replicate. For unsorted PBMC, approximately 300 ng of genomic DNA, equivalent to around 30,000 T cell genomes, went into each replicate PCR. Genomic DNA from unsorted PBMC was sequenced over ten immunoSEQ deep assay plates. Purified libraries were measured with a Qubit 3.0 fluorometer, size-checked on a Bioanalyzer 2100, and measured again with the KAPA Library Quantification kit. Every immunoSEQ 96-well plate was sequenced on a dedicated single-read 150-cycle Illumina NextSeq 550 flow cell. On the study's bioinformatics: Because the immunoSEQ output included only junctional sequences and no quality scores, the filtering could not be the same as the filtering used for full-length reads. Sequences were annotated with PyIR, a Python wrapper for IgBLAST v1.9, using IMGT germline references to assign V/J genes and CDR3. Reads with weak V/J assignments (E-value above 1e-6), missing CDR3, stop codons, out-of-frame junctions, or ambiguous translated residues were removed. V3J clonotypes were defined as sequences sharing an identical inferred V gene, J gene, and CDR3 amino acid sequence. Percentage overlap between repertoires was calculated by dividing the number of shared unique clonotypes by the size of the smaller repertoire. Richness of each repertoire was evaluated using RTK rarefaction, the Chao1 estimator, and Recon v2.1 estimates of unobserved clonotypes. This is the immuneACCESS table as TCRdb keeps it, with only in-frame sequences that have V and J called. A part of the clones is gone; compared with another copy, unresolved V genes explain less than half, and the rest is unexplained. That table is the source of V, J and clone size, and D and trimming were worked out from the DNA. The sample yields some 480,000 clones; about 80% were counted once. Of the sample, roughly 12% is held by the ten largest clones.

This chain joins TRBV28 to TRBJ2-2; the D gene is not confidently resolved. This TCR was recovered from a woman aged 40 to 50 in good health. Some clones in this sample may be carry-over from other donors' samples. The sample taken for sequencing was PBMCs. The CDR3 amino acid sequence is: CASSLTIGVANTGELFF. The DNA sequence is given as TGTGCCAGCAGTTTGACGATTGGTGTCGCGAACACCGGGGAGCTGTTTTTT.